This T cell receptor (beta chain) is from a study of shared clonotypes between healthy human individuals. Evenly divided among several immunoSEQ plates was the genomic DNA of each subset. Profiled with immunoSEQ multiplex PCR; TCRdb holds only in-frame clones, not every one. The sample has about 990,000 clones, about four fifths seen once. The CDR3 has 13 amino acids. In germline, CDR1 is SSHAT, CDR2 FNYEAQ (reference sequence). V gave up 5 bases and J gave up 8 bases; unmatched junction bases: 3. The source material was memory CD4+ T cells from PBMCs. Subset here: CD45RA-negative fraction. The source of this sequence is a man aged 18 to 29 in good health. Some clones in this sample may be carry-over from other donors' samples. This chain joins TRBV7-7 and TRBJ2-4; the match to TRBD2 covers 10 bases. The CDR3 here is CASSASGSDIQYF. CDR3 sequence (DNA): TGTGCCAGCAGCGCTAGCGGGAGCGACATTCAGTACTTC.